This T cell receptor beta chain was sequenced in a study of lymphopenia after photon versus proton radiotherapy. Study-wide results and limits: A bigger post-nadir fall in TCR diversity correlated inversely with survival time in deceased patients. Photon-treated patients lost naive T cells and TCR diversity; proton-treated stayed stable. Post-nadir diversity loss with photons came from oligoclonal expansion, particularly CD8+ Temra cells.

V was clipped by 8 bases and J by 4 bases, with 17 bases between them. This CDR3 has 14 residues. The germline V gene encodes CDR1 MDHEN and CDR2 SYDVKM. TCRdb's table, derived via immunoSEQ multiplex PCR, lists solely in-frame clones and lacks some. The sample comprises approximately 30,000 clones, 94% of which are singletons, and approximately 0.72% rests with the top ten. This clone occurred once. Its antigen is as yet unknown. The material sequenced was peripheral blood, taken from a patient treated with photon-based radiotherapy. The source of this sequence is a woman aged 45-65 years with cholangiocarcinoma. This chain joins TRBV28 and TRBJ1-2, with D unclear. CDR3 coding DNA: TGTGCCAGCCAACCTGGGTTTGTCCCCTATGGCTACACCTTC. It specifies CASQPGFVPYGYTF.